This TCR beta chain was sequenced in a study of control samples from healthy donors and cancer patients. TCRdb's copy holds only in-frame clones and misses some; the assay was immunoSEQ multiplex PCR. This sample yields 110,000 to 150,000 clones, of which approximately 94% are seen a single time; around 13% belongs to the top ten. Germline V gene sequence: CDR1 SGHRS, CDR2 YFSETQ. Trimming took off 0 bases at V and 6 bases at J, with 11 bases between the two ends. The CDR3 spans 14 residues. The sequencing sample was made of blood. This TCR was recovered from a man aged 35 to 55 in good health. This rearrangement joins TRBV5-1 to TRBJ2-3, with D possibly matching TRBD2 (6 bases). CDR3 bases: TGCGCCAGCAGCTTGGCCGGGAGTGGCGATACGCAGTATTTT. It translates to CASSLAGSGDTQYF.